This T cell receptor beta chain was sequenced during a study of early T cells in non-severe SARS-CoV-2 infection. Study summary: Unpaired chains resulted from sequencing bulk RNA of unsorted whole blood.

Study-wide results and limits: Matching results from VDJdb favored anti-spike CD8 responses, leaving private and CD4 specificities undetected.

The sample holds a few counts of this clonotype. Its antigen is not known. Unique molecular identifiers (one per individual cDNA molecule) were attached. One entry per CDR3 protein, called by TCRdb with MiXCR from the 5' RACE reads. The sample lists 63,000 or so distinct CDR3 sequences, about an eighth occurring once. Sequenced material: whole blood. The clonotype comes from an adult who was a healthcare worker with PCR-confirmed SARS-CoV-2 infection or an uninfected control (not recorded which).

As DNA, the CDR3 is TGCGCCAGCAGTCAATCCGGGACAGGGAATGGTACGCAGTATTTT. As protein: CASSQSGTGNGTQYF. V gene TRBV23-1 combines with J gene TRBJ2-3; 9 positions agree with TRBD1. TRBV23-1 is treated as an ORF (open reading frame) with a function not yet certain. Trimming at V came to 0 bases and at J to 8 bases, leaving 6 bases not matched to a gene. The CDR3 is made up of 15 amino acids.